Shown below are 11 T cell receptor beta chains from a single sample sequenced in a study of blood T cell repertoires in COVID-19. Generated by immunoSEQ multiplex PCR, the TCRdb table keeps only in-frame clones and is missing some. The sample gives about 44,000 clones, approximately 89% of which show up once; 1% to 1.5% is in the top ten. Material: peripheral blood. The receptors derive from a woman in her thirties or forties with acute or convalescent COVID-19.

The genes are TRBV7-3 and TRBJ1-1, with D tentatively TRBD1 (6 bases). The CDR3 runs to 15 residues. Germline V lookup: CDR1 SGHTA, CDR2 FQGTGA. V lost 4 bases, J lost 0 bases, and 12 bases lay in between. CDR3 DNA sequence: TGTGCCAGCAGCTCACAAGGGGGATTGAACACTGAAGCTTTCTTT. It yields the protein CASSSQGGLNTEAFF. Combining the CDR3 with reference TRBV7-3 and TRBJ1-1 gives the whole variable domain GAGVSQTPSNKVTEKGKYVELRCDPISGHTALYWYRQSLGQGPEFLIYFQGTGAADDSGLPNDRFFAVRPEGSVSTLKIQRTERGDSAVYLCASSSQGGLNTEAFFGQGTRLTVV.

The rearrangement links TRBV5-8 to TRBJ2-5; TRBD2 matches at 8 bases. The V and J ends lost 3 bases and 0 bases, in that order; junction bases with no gene match: 7. Germline CDR1 is SGHTS and CDR2 is YDEGEE. There are 16 residues in the CDR3. CDR3 bases: TGTGCCAGCAGCTGGGGGAGCGGGGGCCACCAAGAGACCCAGTACTTC. Protein: CASSWGSGGHQETQYF.

The chain links TRBV7-9 to TRBJ2-1; 14 positions agree with TRBD2. V lost 5 bases and J lost 6; bases outside the gene matches: 9. Germline values: CDR1 SEHNR, CDR2 FQNEAQ (reference sequence). The CDR3 loop spans 17 amino acids. CDR3 sequence reads: CASSTPRLAGGSNEQFF. In DNA form, the CDR3 reads TGTGCCAGCAGCACACCCAGACTAGCGGGGGGGTCCAATGAGCAGTTCTTC.

The genes are TRBV7-2 and TRBJ2-3, with 8 bases that match TRBD2. There are 15 residues in the CDR3. From germline, CDR1 is SGHTA and CDR2 FQGNSA. The ends lost 1 base at V and 4 bases at J; junction bases unmatched: 4. The CDR3 spells CASSLVGREADTQYF. CDR3 coding DNA: TGTGCCAGCAGCTTAGTGGGGCGGGAGGCAGATACGCAGTATTTT. Combining the CDR3 with reference TRBV7-2 and TRBJ2-3 gives the whole variable domain GAGVSQSPSNKVTEKGKDVELRCDPISGHTALYWYRQSLGQGLEFLIYFQGNSAPDKSGLPSDRFSAERTGGSVSTLTIQRTQQEDSAVYLCASSLVGREADTQYFGPGTRLTVL.

J is TRBJ1-1 and V is TRBV4-2; tentatively, D is TRBD1 (5 bases). CDR1 and CDR2 (germline): LGHNA, YNFKEQ. This CDR3 region has 16 residues. Trimming stripped 5 bases from V and 4 bases from J, with 20 bases between. The CDR3 DNA reads as TGTGCCAGCAGCAATCTCAACCCGGGTACAGGCACTGAAGCTTTCTTT. This encodes CASSNLNPGTGTEAFF.

J is TRBJ2-1 and V is TRBV11-1; D is unresolved. The CDR3 has 13 residues. Germline V gene sequence: CDR1 SGHAT, CDR2 FQDESV (reference sequence). Trimming took off 3 bases at V and 5 bases at J, with 8 bases between the two ends. CDR3 in DNA: TGTGCCAGCAGCTTTTGGGCCAACAATGAGCAGTTCTTC. This codes for CASSFWANNEQFF.

CDR3 nucleotides: TGTGCCAGCAGCCCCACGCGGTCGCGGGGGCCGGGGCAAGAGACCCAGTACTTC. Translated, it gives CASSPTRSRGPGQETQYF. The genes are TRBV7-2 and TRBJ2-5; D is possibly TRBD2 (7 bases). Germline V gene data show CDR1 as SGHTA and CDR2 as FQGNSA. The CDR3 runs to 18 residues. Trimming took 5 bases from V and 2 from J, leaving 24 bases between them.

The genes are TRBV29-1 and TRBJ1-6; a weak D match, TRBD1 (5 bases). The CDR3 sequence is 13 residues long. Between the trimmed V and J ends, which lost 6 bases and 8 bases, there was a span of 14 bases. In germline, CDR1 is SQVTM, CDR2 ANQGSEA. The CDR3 loop reads CSVQGGEDSPLHF. CDR3 DNA: TGCAGCGTGCAGGGAGGGGAAGATTCACCCCTCCACTTT. Based on the CDR3 plus reference TRBV29-1 and TRBJ1-6, the full variable domain is SAVISQKPSRDICQRGTSLTIQCQVDSQVTMMFWYRQQPGQSLTLIATANQGSEATYESGFVIDKFPISRPNLTFSTLTVSNMSPEDSSIYLCSVQGGEDSPLHFGNGTRLTVT.

The V gene is TRBV27, the J gene TRBJ1-1; D remains unclear. Germline values: CDR1 MNHEY, CDR2 SMNVEV (reference sequence). The CDR3 has 16 residues. Between the trimmed V and J ends, which lost 5 bases and 2 bases, there was a span of 18 bases. CDR3 bases: TGTGCCAGCAGTCTTCTAGGTGAGGGATCTAACACTGAAGCTTTCTTT. The encoded protein is CASSLLGEGSNTEAFF.

The chain couples TRBV28 to TRBJ2-5; D might be TRBD2 (5 bases). Germline V gives CDR1 MDHEN, CDR2 SYDVKM. Trimming pared 6 bases from V and 5 bases from J, leaving 16 bases between. This CDR3 region has 14 residues. Here the CDR3 reads CASSHTRVLETQYF. The CDR3 DNA follows: TGTGCCAGCAGCCACACTAGAGTCCTGGAGACCCAGTACTTC. Supplemented by reference TRBV28 and TRBJ2-5, the full variable domain reads DVKVTQSSRYLVKRTGEKVFLECVQDMDHENMFWYRQDPGLGLRLIYFSYDVKMKEKGDIPEGYSVSREKKERFSLILESASTNQTSMYLCASSHTRVLETQYFGPGTRLLVL.

The CDR3 DNA sequence: TGTGCCAGCAGCTTAATAGGCGGGGTCACTGAAGCTTTCTTT. This gives the protein CASSLIGGVTEAFF. V is TRBV7-2 and J is TRBJ1-1, with no clear D. Germline values: CDR1 SGHTA, CDR2 FQGNSA. The ends were cut back, 2 bases at V and 4 bases at J, with 11 bases in the middle. This CDR3 is 14 amino acids long.